The T cell receptor (beta chain) under discussion was sequenced for a study of beta chain features in type 1 diabetes listed by TCRdb under 2018. With respect to the entire study: Patients and healthy donors did not differ in mean age, gender distribution, total cell number or subset yield. Across all samples, 90 million to 130 million sorted cells were examined, and cell number per subset correlated strongly with RNA yield. Regulatory and stem cell-like memory subsets were isolated from only 8 patients and about eight healthy donors, whereas naive and central memory subsets came from all 30 or so donors. The study compared the TCRB repertoires of sorted circulating CD4+ T cell subsets in recently diagnosed type 1 diabetes patients with those in matched healthy donors.

Concerning this clone itself: Its target antigen remains unknown. No quality values exist for individual bases; no much larger clone is one base distant.

The entire isolated RNA was reverse transcribed using the High Capacity cDNA Reverse Transcription Kit, and thus expressed TCRB transcripts were sequenced. Deep immunoSEQ sequencing was performed on naive, central memory and regulatory T cell samples, with an average of roughly 3.3 million total reads per sample. Sorted cells were lysed in RLT buffer, and RNA was extracted using DNase-treated RNeasy Micro or Mini kits according to cell number. To prevent cross-contamination, every cell subset was processed on its own, while patient and healthy donor samples were processed together. TCRB sequences were amplified from cDNA with the immunoSEQ multiplex PCR, producing 87-bp fragments spanning the CDR3 region. Amplicons were sequenced on the Illumina HiSeq platform. Per the authors' processing: Synthetic template baselines were used to correct PCR bias computationally, reads within Hamming distance 2 were collapsed together, and singletons that could not be merged were discarded. Reads were aligned to IMGT to assign V, D and J genes, CDR3 length, and insertions or deletions at six rearrangement sites. Within each subset, clonotype counts were normalized to sorted cell number, and only after that were true diversity and Gini coefficients computed with the tcR R package. Repertoire sharing was quantified using the overlap coefficient calculated on TCRB nucleotide sequences. Out-of-frame TCRB sequences from naive cells were analyzed to stand in for the pre-selection repertoire. What TCRdb holds here is the immuneACCESS table cut down to in-frame rearrangements. Part of the clones is not present; checked against another copy, under half of the missing clones reflect an unresolved V gene, and the others are unexplained. That table supplies the V and J calls and clone size; D and trimming were determined from the DNA. The sample records 240,000 or so clones, about 71% of which are singletons. The ten largest clones capture approximately 0.05% of the sample.

Broad study findings and their caveats: Because small numbers of individuals were included in the HLA sub-analyses, any influence of HLA type on TCRB rearrangement was left unresolved. In all four CD4+ subsets, TCRB CDR3 length was moderately but significantly shorter in type 1 diabetes patients. Naive, central memory and regulatory TCRB repertoires appeared to be more alike among patients than among healthy donors. Shorter templates might be favored by PCR, yet because patient and control samples were amplified and corrected together, any such skew would affect both groups equally. Fewer insertions and more nucleotide deletions at VDJ recombination sites were observed in patients with type 1 diabetes, implying thymic rearrangement abnormalities. Sequencing cDNA rather than genomic DNA could over-represent highly expressing activated cells, although activation and CD3 levels did not differ between groups.

Each donor gave one peripheral blood draw, roughly 0.11 L on average, collected into heparinised tubes. A BD FACSAria II and a panel including CD45RO, CCR7, CD25, CD127, CD95 and CD27 were used to sort naive, central memory, regulatory and stem cell-like memory CD4+ T cells. Purity was above 95% for every sorted population. PBMCs were separated immediately by Lymphoprep density gradient centrifugation and were stained directly, without being cultured. So that batch effects would be minimized, each experiment stained and sorted samples in pairs, pairing one healthy donor with one patient. This sequence was found in a man in his thirties or forties in good health. Sequenced input: naive CD4+ T cells from blood. The intended sense of this specimen's cell subset or site label: true naive CD4+ T cells.

CDR3 sequence: CAWSVPGNSPDTQYF. Here is the DNA: TGTGCCTGGAGTGTACCCGGAAACTCCCCAGATACGCAGTATTTT. This chain joins TRBV30 to TRBJ2-3; the D gene cannot be resolved reliably. The CDR3 covers 15 residues, taking in both the cysteine and the phenylalanine. The kept DNA is CDR3 alone, 45 bases in frame from the first base. CDR1 GTSNPN and CDR2 SVGIG are derived from the germline V gene (reference sequence). V was cut back by 0 bases and J by 4 bases, leaving a gap of 14 bases between them.